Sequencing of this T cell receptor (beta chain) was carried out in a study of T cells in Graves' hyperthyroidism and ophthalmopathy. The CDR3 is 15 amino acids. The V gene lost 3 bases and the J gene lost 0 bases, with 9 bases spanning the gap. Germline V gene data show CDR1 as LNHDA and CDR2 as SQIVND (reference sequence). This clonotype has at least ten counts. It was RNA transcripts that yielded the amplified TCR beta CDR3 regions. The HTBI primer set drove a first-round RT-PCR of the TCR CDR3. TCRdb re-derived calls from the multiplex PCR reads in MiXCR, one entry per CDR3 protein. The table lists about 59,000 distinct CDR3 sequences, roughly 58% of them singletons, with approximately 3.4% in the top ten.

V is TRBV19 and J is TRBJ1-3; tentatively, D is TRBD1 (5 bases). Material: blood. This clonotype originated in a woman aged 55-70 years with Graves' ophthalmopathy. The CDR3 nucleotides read TGTGCCAGTAGTATCGCAGGGAGCTCTGGAAACACCATATATTTT. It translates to CASSIAGSSGNTIYF.